This T cell receptor beta chain was observed in a study of OX40 agonist ivuxolimab in advanced cancers. Systemic immunosuppression or a history of autoimmune disease excluded patients. The assay was immunoSEQ multiplex PCR, and TCRdb's table has in-frame clones only and misses some. Among approximately 46,000 clones, 80% were seen once, and the ten largest hold roughly 3.9%. To note about this clone: Antigen unknown.

CDR1 is SGDLS, CDR2 YYNGEE, per germline. The CDR3 length is 14 residues. Trimming shortened V by 1 base and J by 10 bases, and 15 bases separated the two germline ends. Findings of the study overall: CD8+ T cells showed, on average, more clonal expansion than CD4+ cells.

This sequence was found in an adult with an advanced solid tumor such as melanoma, head and neck, liver or kidney cancer. The chain carries TRBV9 and TRBJ2-1; D is unresolved. Sample: CD4+ or CD8+ T cells sorted from blood, taken in a trial of the OX40 agonist ivuxolimab. This CDR3 reads CASSVLSSGPEQFF. For the CDR3, the DNA is TGTGCCAGCAGCGTACTCTCCTCCGGGCCCGAGCAGTTCTTC.